This T cell receptor (beta chain) appears in the sequencing data of a study of early T cells in non-severe SARS-CoV-2 infection. Overall study context: Unsorted whole-blood RNA was sequenced in bulk, leaving chains unpaired. Findings of the study overall: Database matching using VDJdb favored anti-spike CD8 responses, with private and CD4 specificities left missing.

The V end lost 5 bases, the J end lost 10 bases, and 26 bases lay between the germline ends. Germline CDR1 and CDR2: DFQATT and SNEGSKA (reference sequence). This CDR3 has 15 amino acids. Unique molecular identifiers were attached to individual cDNA molecules. MiXCR was run by TCRdb on the 5' RACE reads, yielding one entry per CDR3 protein. This table has approximately 70,000 distinct CDR3 sequences, roughly 13% appearing once. At least ten counts were recorded for this clonotype. What it recognizes is unknown. The V and J genes are TRBV20-1 and TRBJ2-5; the D gene is possibly TRBD1 (7 bases). This clonotype was sampled from an adult who was a healthcare worker with PCR-confirmed SARS-CoV-2 infection or an uninfected control (not recorded which). The sequenced sample consisted of whole blood. The CDR3 sequence: CSAQGGGSPQGGQYF. CDR3 DNA sequence: TGCAGTGCTCAAGGAGGCGGAAGCCCGCAGGGGGGCCAGTACTTC.